A single sample is the source of the 17 T cell receptor beta chains below, sequenced in a study of blood T cell repertoires in COVID-19. Libraries were prepared by immunoSEQ multiplex PCR; TCRdb keeps only in-frame clonotypes and omits some of them. The sample includes tens of thousands of clones, almost 90% seen only once; the top ten take 8.5%. Sequencing was carried out using peripheral blood. These receptors originate from a man aged 55 to 70 with active COVID-19.

The CDR3 DNA follows: TGTGCCAGCAGCTCAGCGGACGGCGACCAAGAGACCCAGTACTTC. Protein sequence: CASSSADGDQETQYF. V and J are TRBV7-3 and TRBJ2-5; a weak D match, TRBD2 (5 bases). The CDR3 totals 15 residues. Trimming pared 4 bases from V and 0 bases from J, leaving 12 bases between. CDR1 and CDR2 (germline): SGHTA, FQGTGA.

Written as DNA, the CDR3 is TGTGCCAGCTCACCACCGGTGAAGGGGCTTGGAAACACCATATATTTT. Amino acid sequence: CASSPPVKGLGNTIYF. The chain uses TRBV18 and TRBJ1-3; tentative D call: TRBD1 (5 bases). The ends were cut back, 0 bases at V and 3 bases at J, with 12 bases in the middle. The CDR3 has 16 amino acids. From germline, CDR1 is KGHSH and CDR2 LQKENI.

This chain joins TRBV4-2 and TRBJ2-7; 7 bases align to TRBD2. This CDR3 contains 15 residues. CDR1 and CDR2 from the germline V gene are LGHNA and YNFKEQ. The junction had 4 bases not matched to a gene; V was cut back by 0 bases and J by 2 bases. The DNA of the CDR3 is TGTGCCAGCAGCCAAGAAACTAGCGTGACCTACGAGCAGTACTTC. Its protein product is CASSQETSVTYEQYF.

The J gene is TRBJ1-2, the V gene TRBV10-2; TRBD1 matches 8 bases. The CDR3 is made up of 15 amino acids. CDR1 WSHSY and CDR2 SAAADI come from the germline V gene. V gave up 6 bases and J gave up 6 bases; unmatched junction bases: 12. CDR3 DNA sequence: TGCGCCAGCAGGTCCGACAGGGGCCTAGTACATGGCTACACCTTC. The encoded protein is CASRSDRGLVHGYTF.

The chain joins TRBV7-7 to TRBJ2-7; 9 bases line up with TRBD1. CDR1 and CDR2 from the germline V gene are SSHAT and FNYEAQ (reference sequence). The CDR3 is 15 residues long. J lost 3 bases, V lost 0 bases, and 3 bases had no gene match. DNA for the CDR3: TGTGCCAGCAGCTTAGCGCCGGGACAGGGCTACGAGCAGTACTTC. Its protein is CASSLAPGQGYEQYF.

The chain couples TRBV18 to TRBJ2-1, with TRBD2 identical over 12 bases. Germline V gene sequence: CDR1 KGHSH, CDR2 LQKENI. V lost 6 bases and J lost 0; bases outside the gene matches: 6. The CDR3 spans 17 residues. In DNA, the CDR3 is TGTGCCAGCTCCCTCGGGACTAGCGGGCGCTCCTACAATGAGCAGTTCTTC. Translated, it gives CASSLGTSGRSYNEQFF.

This clone was observed once. The CDR3 DNA reads TGCAGCGTTGAAGATGCGGTAGCGGGAGGGCTAGATACGCAGTATTTT. Translation: CSVEDAVAGGLDTQYF. V gene TRBV29-1 combines with J gene TRBJ2-3, with 11 bases aligning to TRBD2. Trimming cost V 0 bases and J 5 bases; bases outside gene matches: 7. Germline CDR1 is SQVTM and CDR2 is ANQGSEA. CDR3 length: 16 residues.

CDR3 sequence (DNA): TGTGCCAGCAGTTTTGCTAGCGGCCAAGAGACCCAGTACTTC. Translation gives CASSFASGQETQYF. The chain recombines TRBV6-7 with TRBJ2-5, with 7 bases lining up with TRBD2. TRBV6-7 is flagged as an ORF with uncertain function. The CDR3 totals 14 residues. Losses at the gene ends were 4 bases for V and 1 base for J; bases not matched to a gene: 3.

The sample holds one count of this clone. The chain recombines TRBV5-6 with TRBJ2-7, with no clear D. Trimming stripped 2 bases from V and 0 bases from J, with 9 bases between. Per germline, CDR1 SGHDT and CDR2 YYEEEE. This CDR3 has 14 amino acids. CDR3 DNA: TGTGCCAGCAGCTTAAGTTCGAGCTCCTACGAGCAGTACTTC. Residues: CASSLSSSSYEQYF. Together with reference TRBV5-6 and TRBJ2-7, the CDR3 gives the full variable domain: DAGVTQSPTHLIKTRGQQVTLRCSPKSGHDTVSWYQQALGQGPQFIFQYYEEEERQRGNFPDRFSGHQFPNYSSELNVNALLLGDSALYLCASSLSSSSYEQYFGPGTRLTVT.

This clone appeared a few times. This rearrangement joins TRBV11-2 to TRBJ2-2, with D unclear. The CDR3 runs to 15 residues. Germline V lookup: CDR1 SGHAT, CDR2 FQNNGV. V was pared by 1 base and J by 0 bases, with 6 bases between. The CDR3 is CASSLGITNTGELFF. The CDR3 DNA sequence: TGTGCCAGCAGCTTAGGTATAACGAACACCGGGGAGCTGTTTTTT. Variable domain in full (rest from reference TRBV11-2 and TRBJ2-2): EAGVAQSPRYKIIEKRQSVAFWCNPISGHATLYWYQQILGQGPKLLIQFQNNGVVDDSQLPKDRFSAERLKGVDSTLKIQPAKLEDSAVYLCASSLGITNTGELFFGEGSRLTVL.

In this sample, this clone turned up once. The V call is TRBV3-1 (or the pseudogene TRBV3-2), the J call TRBJ1-2; no definite D call. The CDR3 extends over 9 amino acids. In germline, CDR1 is LGHDT, CDR2 YNNKEL (reference sequence). V lost 4 bases to trimming and J lost 14 bases, with 8 bases between them. This chain's CDR3 is CASSPLGTF. CDR3 DNA: TGTGCCAGCAGCCCCCTAGGAACCTTC.

This chain joins TRBV5-1 and TRBJ2-7, with a tentative D call TRBD2 (6 bases). Germline V CDR1 and CDR2: SGHRS, YFSETQ. Deletions cut 4 bases from V and 3 bases from J, with 14 bases between. The CDR3 is 14 residues long. For the CDR3, the DNA is TGCGCCAGCAGCGAACCGGGACTCCACTACGAGCAGTACTTC. Translated: CASSEPGLHYEQYF.

The V and J genes are TRBV12-3 or TRBV12-4 and TRBJ2-7; D remains unclear. The CDR3 sequence is 12 residues long. V lost 5 bases and J lost 3, with 8 bases in between. CDR3 coding DNA: TGTGCCAGCAGTGAACGGAGCTACGAGCAGTACTTC. Translation gives CASSERSYEQYF.

The chain joins TRBV27 to TRBJ1-6; D not resolved. Germline assignment: CDR1 MNHEY and CDR2 SMNVEV (reference sequence). The CDR3 consists of 14 residues. V lost 7 bases and J lost 7, with 14 bases in between. The CDR3 sequence is CASTILGPNSPLHF. The CDR3, as DNA: TGTGCCAGCACGATTCTTGGGCCAAATTCACCCCTCCACTTT.

This clone was found a few times. This sequence joins TRBV5-1 and TRBJ1-1; a possible D gene is TRBD1 (5 bases). CDR3 size: 13 residues. CDR1 and CDR2 from the germline V gene are SGHRS and YFSETQ. V lost 4 bases, J lost 5 bases, and 12 bases lay in between. This CDR3 is CASSREGVTEAFF. The CDR3 DNA follows: TGCGCCAGCAGCAGGGAAGGGGTAACTGAAGCTTTCTTT.

DNA for the CDR3: TGCGCCAGCAGCCGTGGACTCGGCACTGAAGCTTTCTTT. Its translation is CASSRGLGTEAFF. The rearrangement links TRBV5-1 to TRBJ1-1; D unclear. The germline CDR1 and CDR2 sequences are SGHRS and YFSETQ. There are 13 residues in the CDR3. V was trimmed by 4 bases and J by 4 bases, leaving 11 bases between them.

This rearrangement joins TRBV7-3 to TRBJ2-3; 8 bases map to TRBD2. The CDR3 loop spans 15 amino acids. Trimming cost V 2 bases and J 4 bases; bases outside gene matches: 5. Germline CDR1 is SGHTA and CDR2 is FQGTGA. In DNA, the CDR3 is TGTGCCAGCAGCTTAGGGACGGGAGGGGCAGATACGCAGTATTTT. Its protein product is CASSLGTGGADTQYF.